This TCR beta chain emerged from a study of blood T cell repertoires in COVID-19. About the research overall: From the United States, Italy and Spain came samples of acute and convalescent COVID-19.

Profiling relied on immunoSEQ multiplex PCR, and the TCRdb table lists in-frame clones only, not all of them. The sample has approximately 170,000 clones; 88% are singletons. This study enrolled people aged about 18 to 100 from approximately 24 US geographic areas. Clinical histories supplied by participants themselves formed the basis of cohort assignment. Recovery meant two consecutive negative NP/OP PCR tests, professional clearance, or resolved symptoms. The TCR was taken from a woman aged 18-29 years who had recovered from COVID-19. Input material: PBMCs or T cells enriched from blood (not recorded which).

In nucleotides, the CDR3 is TGTGCCAGCAGCACCGGGATAATTAATGAAAAACTGTTTTTT. Protein product: CASSTGIINEKLFF. The chain uses TRBV7-2 and TRBJ1-4; D is undetermined. V lost 5 bases to trimming and J lost 4 bases, with 11 bases between them. CDR3 length equals 14 residues. Germline CDR1 reads SGHTA; CDR2 reads FQGNSA.